Shown below are 7 T cell receptor beta chains from a single sample sequenced in a study of patients and donors after allogeneic stem cell transplantation. TCRdb re-called the RT-PCR reads with MiXCR, one entry per CDR3 protein. Here the sample spans approximately 250,000 distinct CDR3 sequences, 12% to 15% being singletons. Input material: blood, either unsorted or a sorted T cell fraction (not recorded which). The source is a human donor who was either an allogeneic HSCT recipient or a stem cell or donor lymphocyte infusion donor (not recorded which). It is not recorded whose cells these are; they may come from a transplant donor.

The V and J genes are TRBV6-5 and TRBJ1-1; D not resolved. Trimming took 2 bases from V and 5 from J, leaving 9 bases between them. The CDR3 extends over 13 amino acids. Germline V gives CDR1 MNHEY, CDR2 SVGAGI. CDR3 sequence reads: CASSYDQVTEAFF. CDR3 nucleotides: TGTGCCAGCAGTTACGACCAGGTGACTGAAGCTTTCTTT.

This clonotype was counted between two and nine times. The rearrangement links TRBV20-1 to TRBJ2-7; TRBD1 agrees at 7 bases. This CDR3 has 14 amino acids. Germline CDR1 reads DFQATT; CDR2 reads SNEGSKA (reference sequence). Unmatched junction bases numbered 11, after V lost 5 bases and J lost 4 bases. DNA for the CDR3: TGCAGTGCTTCGACTCCGGGACAGCGTTACGAGCAGTACTTC. It codes for CSASTPGQRYEQYF.

This clonotype has ten or more counts. The V call is TRBV28, the J call TRBJ2-7, with D maybe TRBD1 (5 bases). CDR1 MDHEN and CDR2 SYDVKM come from the germline V gene. The V and J ends lost 3 bases and 2 bases respectively, with 8 bases between them. This CDR3 is 13 amino acids long. DNA of the CDR3: TGTGCCAGCAGTTTGGGCAGGGCCTACGAGCAGTACTTC. It yields the protein CASSLGRAYEQYF. The full variable domain, with the rest looked up from reference TRBV28 and TRBJ2-7, is DVKVTQSSRYLVKRTGEKVFLECVQDMDHENMFWYRQDPGLGLRLIYFSYDVKMKEKGDIPEGYSVSREKKERFSLILESASTNQTSMYLCASSLGRAYEQYFGPGTRLTVT.

V usage is TRBV7-2 and J usage is TRBJ1-1; D uncertain. Trimming stripped 4 bases from V and 6 bases from J, with 15 bases between. Germline lookup yields CDR1 SGHTA and CDR2 FQGNSA. The CDR3 has 14 residues. The CDR3 sequence: CASSYGFLGSEAFF. The CDR3 nucleotides read TGTGCCAGCAGCTATGGTTTTTTAGGGTCTGAAGCTTTCTTT.

This clonotype was recorded a few times. CDR3 in DNA: TGCAGTGCTAGGTTACGATGGGACAGGGCTTACTATGGCTACACCTTC. It translates to CSARLRWDRAYYGYTF. The rearrangement links TRBV20-1 to TRBJ1-2; 9 bases match TRBD1. The CDR3 length is 16 residues. Germline trimming cut 3 bases from V and 3 bases from J; bases unmatched to any gene: 11. Germline V CDR1 and CDR2: DFQATT, SNEGSKA (reference sequence).

The genes are TRBV6-1 and TRBJ1-1; 9 positions match TRBD1. The CDR3 spans 14 residues. Trimming took 6 bases from V and 3 from J; bases not matched to a gene: 5. Germline V gene data show CDR1 as MNHNS and CDR2 as SASEGT. In nucleotides, the CDR3 is TGTGCCAGCAGGCGAAGGACAGGGGACACTGAAGCTTTCTTT. Translation gives CASRRRTGDTEAFF.

This clonotype was found a few times. The CDR3 DNA is TGTGCCAGCAGAAGGGACAGGAGCATGTTCTTC. Its protein product is CASRRDRSMFF. The chain carries TRBV3-1 and TRBJ2-1; TRBD1 agrees at 8 bases. Germline V gene data show CDR1 as LGHDT and CDR2 as YNNKEL (reference sequence). The ends lost 6 bases at V and 15 bases at J; junction bases unmatched: 7. CDR3 length: 11 residues.